This TCR beta chain was retrieved from a study of T cell repertoires in cytomegalovirus infection (dated by TCRdb to the late 2010s). At the level of the whole study: The peptide stimulations were aimed at well-studied HLA-B-restricted epitopes as well as recently identified HLA-C-restricted CMV epitopes, whose presentation resists viral immunomodulation. Donor HLA type was relevant to the analysis, as public TCR beta signatures indicated carriage of CMV infection together with the matching HLA type. Broader findings and caveats from the paper: The ex vivo response was dominated by HLA-C-restricted CMV-specific TCR beta clonotypes, which also provided the single most frequent clonotype in two of eight donors. In both this cohort and an independent roughly 400-donor cohort, the cumulative frequency of public TCR beta family members distinguished carriers of CMV infection plus the relevant HLA type.

Reading from cysteine to phenylalanine, the CDR3 counts 17 amino acids. This entry keeps only the CDR3 DNA: 51 bases, framed from base 1. The germline V end is reduced by 0 bases and the J end by 8 bases; junction bases left unmatched: 8. The germline V gene provides CDR1 SGHRS and CDR2 YFSETQ. A word on this clonotype: This clone's antigen is unknown. No base qualities exist here, and no much larger clone lies one base off it.

The intended sense of this specimen's treatment or condition label: in vitro stimulation with specific CMV peptide epitopes to enrich CMV-specific T cells. The instrument was an Illumina HiSeq 1500. TCRdb trimmed public reads at Q25 via fastp, called clones via MiXCR and kept in-frame beta chains. Every CDR3 protein is listed once, alongside the most common genes and DNA of its rows. The sample table shows about 890,000 distinct CDR3 sequences, and more than 25% are seen once. More than 13% of the sample goes to the ten largest clones. The origin of this receptor is a human donor in good health (CMV status not recorded). Some clones in this sample may be carry-over from other donors' samples. The V and J genes are TRBV5-1 and TRBJ1-6; TRBD1 matches 10 bases in the middle. Sequenced here: cultured CD8+ T cells from PBMCs, sampled from culture after CMV antigen stimulation. For the CDR3, the sequence is CASSLEPGTGAHSPLHF. The nucleotide sequence is given as TGCGCCAGCAGCTTGGAACCGGGGACAGGGGCGCATTCACCCCTCCACTTT. Supplemented by the reference TRBV5-1 and TRBJ1-6 proteins around the CDR3, the complete variable domain is KAGVTQTPRYLIKTRGQQVTLSCSPISGHRSVSWYQQTPGQGLQFLFEYFSETQRNKGNFPGRFSGRQFSNSRSEMNVSTLELGDSALYLCASSLEPGTGAHSPLHFGNGTRLTVT.